Shown below are 15 T cell receptor beta chains from a single sample sequenced in a study of shared clonotypes between healthy human individuals. Using immunoSEQ multiplex PCR, the repertoire was profiled, and TCRdb retains in-frame clones only, with some absent. The repertoire has about half a million clones, 79% of them found once; the top ten carry around 13%. Sequenced material: PBMCs. These receptors were obtained from a woman aged 40 to 49 in good health. Some clones in this sample may be carry-over from other donors' samples.

The chain uses TRBV6-1 and TRBJ1-4; D gene uncertain. This CDR3 is 12 amino acids long. With 7 bases removed from V and 13 bases from J, the gap between germline ends came to 16 bases. Looked up from germline, CDR1 is MNHNS and CDR2 is SASEGT. CDR3 protein: CASTKGPGRLFF. The CDR3 coding sequence is TGTGCCAGCACCAAAGGACCCGGCAGACTGTTTTTT.

The chain is built from TRBV4-3 and TRBJ2-7, with D uncertain. V dropped 0 bases and J dropped 4 bases, with 10 bases sitting between them. Looked up from germline, CDR1 is LGHNA and CDR2 is YSLEER. The length of the CDR3 is 14 residues. The CDR3 DNA follows: TGCGCCAGCAGCCAAGACGTAGGCAGATACGAGCAGTACTTC. Its translation is CASSQDVGRYEQYF.

The genes are TRBV4-2 and TRBJ2-2; 10 bases map to TRBD2. V gave up 3 bases and J gave up 9 bases; unmatched junction bases: 13. CDR3 length equals 17 residues. Germline lookup yields CDR1 LGHNA and CDR2 YNFKEQ. Here the CDR3 reads CASSQGVLAGPNRELFF. CDR3 in DNA: TGTGCCAGCAGCCAGGGGGTACTAGCGGGGCCTAATAGGGAGCTGTTTTTT.

For the CDR3, the DNA is TGTGCCAGCAGCTTATGGGGGGGTCAGCCCCAGCATTTT. Protein: CASSLWGGQPQHF. The J gene is TRBJ1-5, the V gene TRBV7-2; possibly TRBD1 for D (5 bases). From germline, CDR1 is SGHTA and CDR2 FQGNSA. The V end lost 2 bases, the J end lost 6 bases, and 8 bases lay between the germline ends. The CDR3 has 13 amino acids.

J is TRBJ2-1 and V is TRBV4-2; the match to TRBD2 covers 12 bases. In germline, CDR1 is LGHNA, CDR2 YNFKEQ. Trimming took 2 bases from V and 5 from J; bases not matched to a gene: 4. The CDR3 loop spans 16 amino acids. CDR3 coding DNA: TGTGCCAGCAGCCAACCAGGGACTAGCGGGCACAATGAGCAGTTCTTC. It is translated as CASSQPGTSGHNEQFF.

The chain recombines TRBV30 with TRBJ1-2; D gene uncertain. Germline V lookup: CDR1 GTSNPN, CDR2 SVGIG (reference sequence). This CDR3 has 17 residues. V lost 3 bases and J 3 bases, leaving 23 bases between the germline ends. CDR3 nucleotides: TGTGCCTGGAGGGCCGGGCTTGTGGGGAGGGAGGACTATGGCTACACCTTC. Translation gives CAWRAGLVGREDYGYTF.

Many counts were recorded for this clone. This sequence joins TRBV30 and TRBJ2-5, with 8 bases fitting TRBD1. CDR1 and CDR2 from the germline V gene are GTSNPN and SVGIG (reference sequence). The CDR3 extends over 15 amino acids. Trimming cost V 3 bases and J 4 bases; bases outside gene matches: 10. This CDR3 is CAWRGGQGGSETQYF. Here the CDR3 DNA reads TGTGCCTGGAGGGGAGGACAGGGTGGGTCAGAGACCCAGTACTTC.

As DNA, the CDR3 is TGTGCCAGCAGCTTAGGAGCGGGACCGTACCTTAACAATGAGCAGTTCTTC. It translates to CASSLGAGPYLNNEQFF. The V call is TRBV7-9, the J call TRBJ2-1; 7 nucleotides line up with TRBD2. The CDR3 loop spans 17 amino acids. Germline V gives CDR1 SEHNR, CDR2 FQNEAQ (reference sequence). V lost 1 base, J lost 5 bases, and 11 bases stayed unmatched.

In DNA, the CDR3 is TGCGCCAGCAGGGCTAGCGGAGACACCGGGGAGCTGTTTTTT. Translating it yields CASRASGDTGELFF. V and J are TRBV10-1 and TRBJ2-2; TRBD2 agrees at 7 bases. The length of the CDR3 is 14 residues. The V segment lost 6 bases and the J segment 3 bases; nucleotides outside the gene matches: 4. Germline lookup yields CDR1 WNHNN and CDR2 SYGVQD (reference sequence).

The chain links TRBV5-4 to TRBJ2-5; 8 bases line up with TRBD1. The ends lost 4 bases at V and 4 bases at J; junction bases unmatched: 9. CDR1 SGHNT and CDR2 YYREEE come from the germline V gene (reference sequence). The CDR3 consists of 15 residues. The CDR3 nucleotides are TGTGCCAGCAGCACAGGGGGAGCGGTAACAGAGACCCAGTACTTC. It is translated as CASSTGGAVTETQYF.

This chain joins TRBV11-2 and TRBJ2-7; no clear D gene. Germline assignment: CDR1 SGHAT and CDR2 FQNNGV. V lost 2 bases, J lost 5 bases, and 10 bases lay in between. The CDR3 is made up of 13 amino acids. As DNA, the CDR3 is TGTGCCAGCAGCTTAAGAGACAACCACGAGCAGTACTTC. Translating it yields CASSLRDNHEQYF.

J is TRBJ1-2 and V is TRBV2; perhaps TRBD1 as D (6 bases). The length of the CDR3 is 13 residues. Trimming took off 7 bases at V and 4 bases at J, with 13 bases between the two ends. Germline V gene lookup returns CDR1 SNHLY and CDR2 FYNNEI. The CDR3: CASTMDSSYGYTF. DNA of the CDR3: TGTGCCAGCACCATGGACAGCTCCTATGGCTACACCTTC.

V is TRBV5-7 and J is TRBJ2-7; TRBD1 aligns across 8 bases. TRBV5-7 is known as an ORF, though its function is uncertain. Germline trimming cut 5 bases from V and 0 bases from J; bases unmatched to any gene: 19. This CDR3 is 19 amino acids long. The CDR3 region is CASRRSTGAPSERSYEQYF. In DNA form, the CDR3 reads TGTGCCAGCAGACGCTCGACAGGGGCGCCCTCGGAACGCTCCTACGAGCAGTACTTC.

V is TRBV15 and J is TRBJ1-2; possible D gene TRBD1, 5 bases. The CDR3 spans 12 residues. Germline lookup yields CDR1 LNHNV and CDR2 YYDKDF (reference sequence). The V and J ends lost 5 bases and 5 bases respectively, with 9 bases between them. CDR3 sequence reads: CATSLDRYGYTF. As DNA, the CDR3 is TGTGCCACCAGCCTAGACAGATATGGCTACACCTTC.

With regard to this clone: Other DNA sequences from this sample encode an identical CDR3 as well. The chain links TRBV7-2 to TRBJ1-1, with a tentative D call TRBD1 (5 bases). CDR3 length: 15 amino acids. With 5 bases removed from V and 1 base from J, the gap between germline ends came to 14 bases. Per the germline V gene, CDR1 is SGHTA and CDR2 is FQGNSA. CDR3 residues: CASSPQGRGNTEAFF. The CDR3 DNA is TGTGCCAGCAGCCCGCAGGGCCGGGGGAACACTGAAGCTTTCTTT.